The TCR beta chain described here comes from a study of read filtering for tumor transcriptome and immune sequencing. Study results and limitations: This fraction held mixed bone marrow immune cells after CD138-negative sorting.

This clonotype was detected many times. Its matching antigen is unknown. From roughly 390 ng of RNA, a library with molecular barcoded alpha/delta and beta/gamma adaptors was made. TCRdb re-called the reads with MiXCR, one entry per CDR3 protein. The repertoire holds more than 20,000 distinct CDR3 sequences, 20% to 25% seen once, with around a sixth in the top ten. Sequencing used a population of CD138-negative cells sorted from bone marrow. This receptor was identified in a donor aged 40 or older with multiple myeloma.

The CDR3 is CASSLFRGQDNEQFF. For the CDR3, the DNA is TGTGCCAGCAGCTTATTCCGCGGACAGGACAATGAGCAGTTCTTC. The V call is TRBV11-2, the J call TRBJ2-1, with 7 positions matching TRBD1. CDR1 and CDR2 from the germline V gene are SGHAT and FQNNGV. The CDR3 covers 15 residues. The J segment lost 5 bases and the V segment lost 2 bases, leaving 6 bases of the junction unmatched.